The 16 T cell receptor beta chains listed next were all sequenced from one sample in a study of blood T cells in healthy people across ages. Primers used in a second PCR of roughly 6 to 12 cycles were a sample-barcoded 5' primer and a J-beta primer mix. TCRdb re-called the 5' RACE reads through MiXCR, storing one row per CDR3 protein. In the table there are over a million distinct CDR3 sequences, 59% of which are singletons. Sequencing was performed on blood. The origin of the receptors is a man aged 18 to 29 in good health.

This clonotype appeared a few times. The chain is built from TRBV12-5 and TRBJ2-2; TRBD1 is a possible D gene (5 bases). CDR3 length: 11 amino acids. Germline CDR1 reads LGHNT; CDR2 reads FRNRAP. V lost 7 bases and J 5 bases, leaving 5 bases between the germline ends. CDR3 sequence (DNA): TGTGCTAGTGAGGGGACCGGGGAGCTGTTTTTT. Translation: CASEGTGELFF. The entire variable domain, with the rest obtained from reference TRBV12-5 and TRBJ2-2, is as follows: DARVTQTPRHKVTEMGQEVTMRCQPILGHNTVFWYRQTMMQGLELLAYFRNRAPLDDSGMPKDRFSAEMPDATLATLKIQPSEPRDSAVYFCASEGTGELFFGEGSRLTVL.

This chain links TRBV15 with TRBJ2-1; the D is unclear. The germline V gene encodes CDR1 LNHNV and CDR2 YYDKDF (reference sequence). The CDR3 spans 13 residues. The V gene lost 4 bases and the J gene lost 4 bases, with 8 bases spanning the gap. CDR3 sequence reads: CATSTRTYNEQFF. In DNA form, the CDR3 reads TGTGCCACCAGCACAAGGACGTACAATGAGCAGTTCTTC.

The sample holds one count of this clonotype. The rearrangement joins TRBV21-1 to TRBJ2-7; TRBD2 is the table's D call, not checked against the DNA. TRBV21-1 is annotated as a pseudogene. The CDR3 covers 17 residues. The CDR3: CASSKVTGKRERDEQYF. In nucleotides, the CDR3 is TGTGCCAGCAGCAAAGTAACTGGTAAGCGGGAGCGCGACGAGCAGTACTTC.

This chain connects TRBV4-1 to TRBJ2-1, with a weak D call TRBD2 (6 bases). The CDR3 contains 17 residues. Trimming removed 0 bases from V and 1 base from J, with 13 bases in between. Germline CDR1 and CDR2: MGHRA and YSYEKL. The CDR3: CASSQDRGWSSYNEQFF. The DNA of the CDR3 is TGCGCCAGCAGCCAAGATCGGGGGTGGAGTTCCTACAATGAGCAGTTCTTC.

The chain is built from TRBV5-1 and TRBJ1-1; D might be TRBD1 (5 bases). Germline assignment: CDR1 SGHRS and CDR2 YFSETQ. CDR3 size: 15 residues. V dropped 2 bases and J dropped 1 base, with 12 bases sitting between them. CDR3 residues: CASSLPTDSNTEAFF. The CDR3 DNA is TGCGCCAGCAGCTTACCGACAGACTCGAACACTGAAGCTTTCTTT.

V usage is TRBV29-1 and J usage is TRBJ2-7; 9 bases match TRBD2. CDR1 is SQVTM, CDR2 ANQGSEA, per germline. The V segment lost 2 bases and the J segment 6 bases; nucleotides outside the gene matches: 5. The CDR3 totals 13 residues. The CDR3 spells CSVELAGRREQYF. In DNA form, the CDR3 reads TGCAGCGTTGAACTAGCGGGGAGACGCGAGCAGTACTTC.

The chain recombines TRBV12-3 or TRBV12-4 with TRBJ1-5; the match to TRBD1 covers 7 bases. J was trimmed by 1 base and V by 5 bases; bases with no gene match: 8. The CDR3 is 16 amino acids. CDR3 bases: TGTGCCAGCAGTCCGACAGGGTTGGGAAGCAATCAGCCCCAGCATTTT. Translation gives CASSPTGLGSNQPQHF.

The chain employs TRBV12-3 or TRBV12-4 and TRBJ1-2; D unresolved. CDR3 length: 14 amino acids. Deletions cut 3 bases from V and 8 bases from J, with 16 bases between. The CDR3 DNA reads as TGTGCCAGCAGTTTTGTTGAGTCCTCCAAGGGCTACACCTTC. Its protein is CASSFVESSKGYTF.

This chain connects TRBV4-3 to TRBJ2-4; 9 positions match TRBD2. The J call is in doubt because the DNA end fits TRBJ2-7 better. The CDR3 spans 17 residues. Germline assignment: CDR1 LGHNA and CDR2 YSLEER. The DNA for the CDR3 is TGCGCCAGCAGCCAAGGGATCTTGCTAGCGGGGTCCTACGAGCAGTACTTC. Protein product: CASSQGILLAGSYEQYF.

There are a few counts of this clonotype. The V call is TRBV7-6, the J call TRBJ2-4; 7 bases are a match to TRBD1. The DNA end is a closer match to TRBJ2-5, so the J assignment may be wrong. The CDR3 totals 14 residues. In germline, CDR1 is SGHVS, CDR2 FNYEAQ. CDR3 coding DNA: TGTGCCAGCAGCGCTACGACAGGGTCGGAGACCCAGTACTTC. Translating gives CASSATTGSETQYF.

The genes are TRBV7-2 and TRBJ2-5; D assignment may be TRBD1 or TRBD2 (5 bases each). V was clipped by 2 bases and J by 7 bases, with 17 bases between them. The CDR3 is made up of 15 amino acids. Germline V gene sequence: CDR1 SGHTA, CDR2 FQGNSA. The CDR3 sequence: CASSLRTGPRGTQYF. As DNA, the CDR3 is TGTGCCAGCAGCTTACGCACCGGGCCGAGGGGGACCCAGTACTTC.

The genes are TRBV5-5 and TRBJ2-1, with D possibly TRBD2 on 6 matching bases. CDR3 size: 18 residues. The germline gives CDR1 SGHKS, CDR2 YYEKEE (reference sequence). With 5 bases removed from V and 4 bases from J, the gap between germline ends came to 25 bases. The CDR3 loop is CASSSLPPGTSTYNEQFF. CDR3 nucleotides: TGTGCCAGCAGTTCCTTACCTCCCGGGACTTCAACTTACAATGAGCAGTTCTTC.

The V call is TRBV29-1, the J call TRBJ1-1; D gene ambiguous. Germline lookup yields CDR1 SQVTM and CDR2 ANQGSEA. V was pared by 0 bases and J by 0 bases, with 14 bases between. The CDR3 length is 16 residues. CDR3: CSVEDGYGRMNTEAFF. The CDR3 bases are TGCAGCGTTGAAGACGGGTACGGACGCATGAACACTGAAGCTTTCTTT.

This clonotype was observed once. This chain uses TRBV5-1 with TRBJ1-2; D is unclear. Trimming stripped 0 bases from V and 4 bases from J, with 13 bases between. Germline CDR1 and CDR2: SGHRS and YFSETQ. There are 15 residues in the CDR3. CDR3 bases: TGCGCCAGCAGCTTGGTTCTGGCGGCAGGCTATGGCTACACCTTC. As protein: CASSLVLAAGYGYTF.

The V gene is TRBV6-5, the J gene TRBJ2-3, with D perhaps TRBD2 (5 bases). The CDR3 runs 13 residues. V was cut by 9 bases and J by 5 bases, with 15 bases left in between. Germline V gives CDR1 MNHEY, CDR2 SVGAGI. CDR3 in amino acids: CASTRNLEDTQYF. As DNA, the CDR3 is TGTGCCAGTACTAGAAATCTGGAAGATACGCAGTATTTT.

The chain is built from TRBV10-1 and TRBJ2-3; 12 bases are a match to TRBD2. Germline CDR1 reads WNHNN; CDR2 reads SYGVQD (reference sequence). Trimming removed 3 bases from V and 5 bases from J; junction bases left unmatched: 6. This CDR3 is built from 16 residues. The CDR3 spells CASSDPSGRAQDTQYF. CDR3 DNA sequence: TGCGCCAGCAGTGACCCTAGCGGGAGGGCCCAAGATACGCAGTATTTT.